Below, 20 T cell receptor beta chains from the same sample are listed, as sequenced in a study of early T cells in non-severe SARS-CoV-2 infection. TCRdb fed the 5' RACE reads into MiXCR, producing one record per CDR3 protein. The sample has 50,000 to 75,000 distinct CDR3 sequences, approximately 6.1% seen once. The source was whole blood, collected at baseline. The receptors stem from an adult who was a healthcare worker with PCR-confirmed SARS-CoV-2 infection or an uninfected control (not recorded which).

This clonotype was observed many times. The chain carries TRBV7-6 and TRBJ1-1, with D perhaps matching TRBD1 (5 bases). Germline V gene sequence: CDR1 SGHVS, CDR2 FNYEAQ. The length of the CDR3 is 15 residues. V lost 1 base, J lost 0 bases, and 9 bases lay in between. The CDR3 nucleotides read TGTGCCAGCAGCTTAGAGCAGGGCATGAACACTGAAGCTTTCTTT. Translation gives CASSLEQGMNTEAFF.

This clonotype has a count of ten or more. This chain links TRBV7-6 with TRBJ2-6; unclear D gene. Germline V gene lookup returns CDR1 SGHVS and CDR2 FNYEAQ. V lost 3 bases and J 0 bases, leaving 6 bases between the germline ends. This CDR3 is built from 15 residues. The CDR3 DNA sequence: TGTGCCAGCAGCTTTGGAGCCTCTGGGGCCAACGTCCTGACTTTC. Translating it yields CASSFGASGANVLTF.

V usage is TRBV12-3 or TRBV12-4 and J usage is TRBJ2-5; D is unclear. V was pared by 1 base and J by 5 bases, with 11 bases between. The CDR3 has 14 amino acids. CDR3 nucleotides: TGTGCCAGCAGTTTAGTCGGCAGGACCGAGACCCAGTACTTC. This codes for CASSLVGRTETQYF.

This clonotype was seen only a few times. This rearrangement joins TRBV4-3 to TRBJ2-2, with D perhaps matching TRBD1 or TRBD2 (5 bases each). V was shortened by 4 bases and J by 1 base, with 13 bases between the two germline ends. Looked up from germline, CDR1 is LGHNA and CDR2 is YSLEER. The CDR3 length is 16 residues. In nucleotides, the CDR3 is TGCGCCAGCAGCCTAGCAGGGAGAGTGAACACCGGGGAGCTGTTTTTT. Encoded protein: CASSLAGRVNTGELFF.

The chain links TRBV6-2 or TRBV6-3 to TRBJ1-6, with D uncertain. Trimming removed 6 bases from V and 0 bases from J, with 15 bases in between. CDR3 length equals 17 residues. Germline V lookup: CDR1 MNHEY, CDR2 SVGEGT. The CDR3 loop reads CASSDDRSSSYNSPLHF. CDR3 coding DNA: TGTGCCAGCAGCGACGACCGCAGCAGCTCCTATAATTCACCCCTCCACTTT.

This clonotype was counted a few times. The chain has TRBV10-3 and TRBJ2-5; TRBD2 might be the D (7 bases). V shed 8 bases and J shed 5 bases, with 24 bases lying between them. CDR3 length: 16 amino acids. In germline, CDR1 is ENHRY, CDR2 SYGVKD. The CDR3 nucleotides are TGTGCCATCTCGGGGGGCTCTACTGTTCGTGAGGAGACCCAGTACTTC. Translation gives CAISGGSTVREETQYF.

This clonotype came up a few times. The V and J genes are TRBV20-1 and TRBJ1-5, with 8 positions matching TRBD1. V shed 3 bases, J shed 5 bases, and the junction held 3 bases outside the gene matches. The CDR3 totals 13 residues. Germline V gene lookup returns CDR1 DFQATT and CDR2 SNEGSKA (reference sequence). The CDR3 DNA reads TGCAGTGCTAGGGAACAGGGGGATCAGCCCCAGCATTTT. It translates to CSAREQGDQPQHF.

This clonotype appeared many times. This chain joins TRBV20-1 and TRBJ1-2; D is ambiguous. CDR1 is DFQATT, CDR2 SNEGSKA, per germline (reference sequence). V lost 2 bases and J 6 bases, leaving 13 bases between the germline ends. This CDR3 spans 13 amino acids. CDR3: CSARIWGEDGYTF. The CDR3 DNA reads TGCAGTGCTAGAATCTGGGGTGAAGATGGCTACACCTTC.

This chain connects TRBV7-2 to TRBJ2-5, with 9 bases identical to TRBD2. Per germline, CDR1 SGHTA and CDR2 FQGNSA. This CDR3 has 16 residues. V trimming: 1 base; J trimming: 2 bases; junction bases outside the gene matches: 5. DNA of the CDR3: TGTGCCAGCAGCTTAGTGGCGGGAGGGTCACAAGAGACCCAGTACTTC. Translated: CASSLVAGGSQETQYF.

This clonotype was seen at least ten times. The chain joins TRBV28 to TRBJ1-1, with D unresolved. Germline V lookup: CDR1 MDHEN, CDR2 SYDVKM. This CDR3 contains 12 residues. Between the trimmed V and J ends, which lost 5 bases and 7 bases, there was a span of 11 bases. DNA for the CDR3: TGTGCCAGCAGTCCCCTGATTGGTGAAGCTTTCTTT. Its protein is CASSPLIGEAFF.

This clonotype occurred many times. The rearrangement links TRBV29-1 to TRBJ2-3, with 11 bases identical to TRBD2. Germline V gene data show CDR1 as SQVTM and CDR2 as ANQGSEA. V gave up 6 bases and J gave up 1 base; unmatched junction bases: 3. The CDR3 spans 14 residues. The CDR3 sequence is CSVRLAGRTDTQYF. CDR3 DNA sequence: TGCAGCGTCCGACTAGCGGGGCGCACAGATACGCAGTATTTT.

The V call is TRBV7-2, the J call TRBJ2-4; 12 bases agree with TRBD2. The CDR3 runs to 18 residues. CDR1 is SGHTA, CDR2 FQGNSA, per germline. V lost 5 bases, J lost 4 bases, and 12 bases stayed unmatched. The CDR3 DNA follows: TGTGCCAGCAGCCCATTACCGGGACTAGCGGGCCAGAAAAACATTCAGTACTTC. Translating it yields CASSPLPGLAGQKNIQYF.

The chain recombines TRBV2 with TRBJ2-3; 8 bases match TRBD1. The CDR3 covers 14 residues. CDR1 and CDR2 from the germline V gene are SNHLY and FYNNEI. The ends lost 11 bases at V and 1 base at J; junction bases unmatched: 8. The CDR3 DNA sequence: TGTGCCGCCTACAGGGGGGTCCGCACAGATACGCAGTATTTT. Translated: CAAYRGVRTDTQYF.

This clonotype was observed at least ten times. The chain recombines TRBV5-1 with TRBJ1-2; 8 bases are shared with TRBD1. The CDR3 is 14 amino acids. Trimming cost V 4 bases and J 4 bases; bases outside gene matches: 6. The germline V gene encodes CDR1 SGHRS and CDR2 YFSETQ. CDR3 in amino acids: CASSPGQGPYGYTF. CDR3 DNA sequence: TGCGCCAGCAGCCCCGGACAGGGCCCCTATGGCTACACCTTC.

The chain employs TRBV5-1 and TRBJ2-7; 7 bases align to TRBD1. From germline, CDR1 is SGHRS and CDR2 YFSETQ. Trimming took 1 base from V and 2 from J; bases not matched to a gene: 3. The CDR3 is 14 residues long. Here the CDR3 DNA reads TGCGCCAGCAGCTTGCGACAGGGACCCTACGAGCAGTACTTC. This translates into CASSLRQGPYEQYF.

The sample holds many counts of this clonotype. The genes are TRBV20-1 and TRBJ1-1; a possible D gene is TRBD1 (5 bases). The germline gives CDR1 DFQATT, CDR2 SNEGSKA (reference sequence). The CDR3 runs to 12 residues. Trimming took 6 bases from V and 3 from J, leaving 11 bases between them. The CDR3 nucleotides read TGCAGTGCGGGACGGCCCGACACTGAAGCTTTCTTT. Encoded protein: CSAGRPDTEAFF.

This clonotype was recorded at least ten times. In DNA, the CDR3 is TGTGCCAGCAGTTTCATCGAGCAGTACTTC. Protein sequence: CASSFIEQYF. The chain uses TRBV27 and TRBJ2-7; D ambiguous. The V gene's germline CDR1 is MNHEY and CDR2 SMNVEV (reference sequence). The CDR3 runs to 10 residues. The germline V and J ends were trimmed by 3 bases and 6 bases, with 3 bases remaining between them.

This clonotype was seen more than once but under ten times. The V and J genes are TRBV6-5 and TRBJ2-2; D not certain. This CDR3 contains 16 residues. The germline gives CDR1 MNHEY, CDR2 SVGAGI. V was pared by 0 bases and J by 3 bases, with 11 bases between. CDR3 region: CASSYSLELYTGELFF. The CDR3 region has the DNA TGTGCCAGCAGTTACTCTCTTGAACTATACACCGGGGAGCTGTTTTTT.

This clonotype was counted only a few times. The chain uses TRBV6-1 and TRBJ1-2; tentative D call: TRBD1 (6 bases). Per the germline V gene, CDR1 is MNHNS and CDR2 is SASEGT. The CDR3 spans 16 residues. V dropped 1 base and J dropped 5 bases, with 17 bases sitting between them. This CDR3 is CASSEGPTGGWYGYTF. CDR3 DNA sequence: TGTGCCAGCAGTGAAGGTCCCACGGGGGGCTGGTATGGCTACACCTTC.

This clonotype has ten or more counts. CDR3 DNA: TGTGCCAGCAGCCACTCCACAGATACGCAGTATTTT. Its protein is CASSHSTDTQYF. The genes are TRBV4-2 and TRBJ2-3; D unclear. The germline V gene encodes CDR1 LGHNA and CDR2 YNFKEQ. V lost 3 bases and J lost 2, with 3 bases in between. The CDR3 runs 12 residues.